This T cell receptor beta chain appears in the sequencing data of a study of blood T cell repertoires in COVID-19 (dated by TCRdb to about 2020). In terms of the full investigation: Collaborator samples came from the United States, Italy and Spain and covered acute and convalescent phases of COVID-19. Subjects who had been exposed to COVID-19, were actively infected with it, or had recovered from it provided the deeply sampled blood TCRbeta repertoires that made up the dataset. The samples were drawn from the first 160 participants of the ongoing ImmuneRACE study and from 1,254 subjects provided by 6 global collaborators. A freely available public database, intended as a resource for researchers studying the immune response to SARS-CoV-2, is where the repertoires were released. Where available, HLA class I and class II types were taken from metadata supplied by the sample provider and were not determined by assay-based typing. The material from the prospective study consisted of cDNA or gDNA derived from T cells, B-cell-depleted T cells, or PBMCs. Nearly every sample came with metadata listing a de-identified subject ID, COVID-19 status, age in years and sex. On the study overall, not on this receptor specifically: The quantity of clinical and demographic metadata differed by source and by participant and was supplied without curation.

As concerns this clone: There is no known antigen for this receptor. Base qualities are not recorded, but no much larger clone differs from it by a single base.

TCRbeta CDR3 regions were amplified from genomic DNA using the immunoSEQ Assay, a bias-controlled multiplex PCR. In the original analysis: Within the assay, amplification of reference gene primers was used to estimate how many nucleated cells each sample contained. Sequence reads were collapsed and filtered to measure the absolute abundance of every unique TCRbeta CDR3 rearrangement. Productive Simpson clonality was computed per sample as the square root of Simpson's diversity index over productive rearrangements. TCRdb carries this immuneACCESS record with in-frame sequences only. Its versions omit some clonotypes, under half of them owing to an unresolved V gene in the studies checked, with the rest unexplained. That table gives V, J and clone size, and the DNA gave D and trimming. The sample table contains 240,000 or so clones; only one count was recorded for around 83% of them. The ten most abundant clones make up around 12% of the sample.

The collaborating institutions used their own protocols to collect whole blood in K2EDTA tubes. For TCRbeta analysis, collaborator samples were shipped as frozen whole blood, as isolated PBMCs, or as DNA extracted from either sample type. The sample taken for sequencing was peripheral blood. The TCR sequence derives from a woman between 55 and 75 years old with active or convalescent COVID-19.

The CDR3 amino acid sequence is: CASSFSNEKLFF. In nucleotide form, the sequence is TGCGCCAGCAGCTTCTCTAATGAAAAACTGTTTTTT. The chain uses TRBV5-1 and TRBJ1-4, with no reliable assignment of the D segment. V is cut by 2 bases and J by 3 bases, and the space between the germline ends is 2 bases. Its CDR3 holds 12 amino acids, cysteine through phenylalanine. The only DNA kept is the CDR3, 36 bases in frame from the first base. According to the germline V gene, CDR1 reads SGHRS and CDR2 reads YFSETQ.